These 28 T cell receptor beta chains were all obtained from the same sample, sequenced in a study of T cell repertoires in cytomegalovirus infection. Antigen specificity for these receptors is unknown. In TCRdb, the reads were re-called with MiXCR into one record per CDR3 protein. The sample lists 50,000 to 55,000 distinct CDR3 sequences, over 15% occurring once. The sequences come from CD8+ T cells from cultured PBMCs, collected from culture after CMV antigen stimulation. The receptors shown here come from a human donor in good health (CMV status not recorded). Some clones in this sample may be carry-over from other donors' samples.

V gene TRBV7-2 combines with J gene TRBJ2-7, with TRBD2 matching over 13 bases. This CDR3 has 14 residues. CDR1 and CDR2 (germline): SGHTA, FQGNSA. J gave up 3 bases and V 4 bases, and 0 bases lay outside the gene matches. The CDR3 DNA is TGTGCCAGCAGCTGGACTAGCGGGAGCTACGAGCAGTACTTC. Its translation: CASSWTSGSYEQYF. The full variable domain, in which reference TRBV7-2 and TRBJ2-7 provide the parts outside the CDR3, is GAGVSQSPSNKVTEKGKDVELRCDPISGHTALYWYRQSLGQGLEFLIYFQGNSAPDKSGLPSDRFSAERTGGSVSTLTIQRTQQEDSAVYLCASSWTSGSYEQYFGPGTRLTVT.

This chain joins TRBV7-2 and TRBJ1-6; no clear D gene. CDR3 length: 14 amino acids. CDR1 is SGHTA and CDR2 is FQGNSA in the germline V gene. The V end lost 1 base, the J end lost 3 bases, and 4 bases lay between the germline ends. The CDR3: CASSLGIYNSPLHF. The CDR3 nucleotides read TGTGCCAGCAGCTTAGGGATCTATAATTCACCCCTCCACTTT.

The chain has TRBV4-1 and TRBJ1-1; D gene unclear. From germline, CDR1 is MGHRA and CDR2 YSYEKL. The CDR3 runs to 13 residues. V was trimmed by 0 bases and J by 3 bases, leaving 5 bases between them. The CDR3 DNA sequence: TGCGCCAGCAGCCAAGATCAAGACACTGAAGCTTTCTTT. Protein product: CASSQDQDTEAFF.

V and J are TRBV7-6 and TRBJ2-1; 13 nucleotides align to TRBD2. V gave up 0 bases and J gave up 8 bases; unmatched junction bases: 10. Germline CDR1 is SGHVS and CDR2 is FNYEAQ. The CDR3 runs 18 residues. CDR3 coding DNA: TGTGCCAGCAGCTTAGCTCCGACTAGCGGGAGGTTAATGGATGAGCAGTTCTTC. This gives the protein CASSLAPTSGRLMDEQFF.

There are many counts of this clonotype. The chain recombines TRBV10-3 with TRBJ2-7; D gene ambiguous. V lost 4 bases, J lost 6 bases, and 28 bases lay in between. The germline gives CDR1 ENHRY, CDR2 SYGVKD. CDR3 length: 18 residues. Written as DNA, the CDR3 is TGTGCCATCAGTGCTTTAGCCGGGCCTTCTGGGGATATGAGCGAGCAGTACTTC. This gives the protein CAISALAGPSGDMSEQYF.

This clonotype appeared many times. This chain joins TRBV5-6 and TRBJ2-7, with TRBD1 matching 8 bases. V shed 4 bases and J 3 bases; nucleotides not matched to a gene: 12. CDR1 SGHDT and CDR2 YYEEEE come from the germline V gene. This CDR3 comprises 16 residues. CDR3 DNA: TGTGCCAGCAGCCCAGGACAGGGACACTGGAGCTACGAGCAGTACTTC. Translating gives CASSPGQGHWSYEQYF.

The chain carries TRBV27 and TRBJ2-3, with D possibly TRBD2 on 7 matching bases. Trimming took off 3 bases at V and 3 bases at J, with 16 bases between the two ends. The CDR3 is made up of 16 amino acids. From germline, CDR1 is MNHEY and CDR2 SMNVEV (reference sequence). The CDR3 DNA reads TGTGCCAGCAGTTTGATCGCCGGGGGGCGGACAGATACGCAGTATTTT. This translates into CASSLIAGGRTDTQYF.

The genes are TRBV6-5 and TRBJ2-2, with D unclear. CDR1 is MNHEY and CDR2 is SVGAGI in the germline V gene. Trimming removed 0 bases at V and 0 bases at J, with 11 bases between. The CDR3 has 17 residues. In DNA form, the CDR3 reads TGTGCCAGCAGTTACTCGAGTGCCAGCGCGAACACCGGGGAGCTGTTTTTT. The encoded protein is CASSYSSASANTGELFF.

The chain links TRBV7-8 to TRBJ1-1, with D unclear. The CDR3 length is 14 residues. Germline lookup yields CDR1 SGHVS and CDR2 FQNEAQ. Trimming shortened V by 2 bases and J by 3 bases, and 10 bases separated the two germline ends. CDR3 amino acids: CASSLRAGHTEAFF. CDR3 coding DNA: TGTGCCAGCAGCTTAAGGGCTGGGCACACTGAAGCTTTCTTT.

This clonotype has more than one count but fewer than ten. This chain connects TRBV7-3 to TRBJ2-5, with 8 bases matching TRBD1. The CDR3 extends over 15 amino acids. Trimming took 6 bases from V and 5 from J; bases not matched to a gene: 11. The germline V gene encodes CDR1 SGHTA and CDR2 FQGTGA. Written as DNA, the CDR3 is TGTGCCAGCAGGTCCGGGACAGGATCGGGGGAGACCCAGTACTTC. Translated: CASRSGTGSGETQYF. Complete variable domain (other parts from reference TRBV7-3 and TRBJ2-5): GAGVSQTPSNKVTEKGKYVELRCDPISGHTALYWYRQSLGQGPEFLIYFQGTGAADDSGLPNDRFFAVRPEGSVSTLKIQRTERGDSAVYLCASRSGTGSGETQYFGPGTRLLVL.

The V call is TRBV27, the J call TRBJ1-3; D is unclear. The CDR3 extends over 14 amino acids. CDR1 and CDR2 from the germline V gene are MNHEY and SMNVEV (reference sequence). Trimming pared 0 bases from V and 0 bases from J, leaving 3 bases between. The CDR3 is CASSLSRSGNTIYF. The DNA for the CDR3 is TGTGCCAGCAGTTTATCCCGCTCTGGAAACACCATATATTTT.

This clonotype has just a few counts. The DNA for the CDR3 is TGTGCCAGCAGTTACGGGGTCGTCGGGTCACCCCTCCACTTT. Protein: CASSYGVVGSPLHF. This chain links TRBV6-2 or TRBV6-3 with TRBJ1-6; D is unclear. V was pared by 2 bases and J by 10 bases, with 12 bases between. The germline V gene encodes CDR1 MNHEY and CDR2 SVGEGT. The CDR3 sequence is 14 residues long.

This clonotype has only a few counts. This rearrangement joins TRBV12-3 or TRBV12-4 to TRBJ2-1; 9 nucleotides match TRBD1. This CDR3 spans 15 amino acids. V gave up 5 bases and J gave up 8 bases; unmatched junction bases: 10. This chain's CDR3 is CASSKRTGDHDEQFF. The DNA for the CDR3 is TGTGCCAGCAGTAAAAGGACAGGGGATCACGATGAGCAGTTCTTC.

About this clonotype: One junction end does not reproduce the germline sequence, and a read error may be involved. The CDR3 nucleotides read TGTGCCAGCAGCCAAAGGACAGGGGGAGATGGCTACACCTTC. It codes for CASSQRTGGDGYTF. The chain uses TRBV4-1 and TRBJ1-2; 10 bases fit TRBD1. Germline CDR1 MGHRA, CDR2 YSYEKL. CDR3 length: 14 residues.

This clonotype came up a few times. This chain links TRBV19 with TRBJ1-5; 11 bases agree with TRBD1. V was pared by 5 bases and J by 7 bases, with 10 bases of the junction left unmatched. This CDR3 spans 16 amino acids. Germline-derived CDR1 and CDR2 are LNHDA and SQIVND (reference sequence). The CDR3 is CASSAGQGALGQPQHF. The CDR3 DNA is TGTGCCAGTAGTGCCGGACAGGGGGCGCTTGGGCAGCCCCAGCATTTT.

This chain links TRBV4-3 with TRBJ1-5; 8 bases align to TRBD1. This CDR3 spans 15 amino acids. V was pared by 2 bases and J by 5 bases, with 5 bases of the junction left unmatched. Per the germline V gene, CDR1 is LGHNA and CDR2 is YSLEER. The CDR3 DNA reads as TGCGCCAGCAGCCAAACAACAGGGGGATATCAGCCCCAGCATTTT. It encodes CASSQTTGGYQPQHF.

Comment on this clonotype: A read error is possible here, since a much larger clone lies one base away. The J gene is TRBJ2-5, the V gene TRBV6-5; D ambiguous. This CDR3 is built from 14 residues. The V end lost 5 bases, the J end lost 5 bases, and 15 bases lay between the germline ends. Germline CDR1 reads MNHEY; CDR2 reads SVGAGI. CDR3 in amino acids: CASSGEAGRETQYF. In DNA form, the CDR3 reads TGTGCCAGCAGTGGAGAGGCAGGCAGGGAGACCCAGTACTTC.

The chain uses TRBV6-5 and TRBJ1-4; the D gene is possibly TRBD1 (5 bases). V was cut by 4 bases and J by 6 bases, with 9 bases left in between. Germline CDR1 MNHEY, CDR2 SVGAGI. This CDR3 has 13 residues. The CDR3 loop is CASSSTGDEKLFF. CDR3 DNA sequence: TGTGCCAGCAGTTCCACAGGCGATGAAAAACTGTTTTTT.

This clonotype was counted a few times. The CDR3 DNA sequence: TGTGCCAGCAGGGGGGGCCGATCTAACTATGGCTACACCTTC. It codes for CASRGGRSNYGYTF. The V and J genes are TRBV12-3 or TRBV12-4 and TRBJ1-2, with D perhaps matching TRBD1 (6 bases). V was cut by 6 bases and J by 0 bases, with 11 bases left in between. This CDR3 spans 14 amino acids.

This chain links TRBV12-3 or TRBV12-4 with TRBJ2-7; maybe TRBD2 (5 bases). The CDR3 runs 14 residues. Trimming removed 6 bases from V and 6 bases from J, with 18 bases in between. The CDR3 sequence: CASRPGRGSTEQYF. CDR3 coding DNA: TGTGCCAGCAGGCCCGGCAGAGGGTCAACCGAGCAGTACTTC.

This clonotype has just a few counts. V gene TRBV12-5 combines with J gene TRBJ2-3, with D hard to call. Trimming shortened V by 4 bases and J by 4 bases, and 6 bases separated the two germline ends. This CDR3 comprises 12 residues. CDR1 is LGHNT, CDR2 FRNRAP, per germline. The CDR3 DNA is TGTGCTAGTGGTTCCCAACCAGATACGCAGTATTTT. Protein: CASGSQPDTQYF.

This clonotype was detected a few times. The rearrangement uses TRBV4-1 and TRBJ1-5, with TRBD1 matching over 9 bases. V lost 2 bases, J lost 11 bases, and 7 bases stayed unmatched. CDR3 length: 14 amino acids. Germline CDR1 and CDR2: MGHRA and YSYEKL. CDR3 sequence reads: CASSQRDRVEAQHF. The CDR3 bases are TGCGCCAGCAGCCAAAGGGACAGGGTAGAGGCCCAGCATTTT.

This clonotype was seen a few times. This rearrangement joins TRBV12-3 or TRBV12-4 to TRBJ2-7; 9 bases agree with TRBD1. CDR3 length: 17 amino acids. Trimming removed 6 bases from V and 2 bases from J; junction bases left unmatched: 14. CDR3 bases: TGTGCCAGCAGCCGCGGTCCGGGACAGGGTTACCCCTACGAGCAGTACTTC. It codes for CASSRGPGQGYPYEQYF.

The genes are TRBV5-1 and TRBJ1-5; 10 bases are a match to TRBD1. The CDR3 consists of 21 residues. CDR1 and CDR2 (germline): SGHRS, YFSETQ. J lost 0 bases, V lost 3 bases, and 18 bases had no gene match. The CDR3 bases are TGCGCCAGCAGCTCCTCGACAGGGGGCCTATATTGCTCCTATAGCAATCAGCCCCAGCATTTT. Protein sequence: CASSSSTGGLYCSYSNQPQHF.

This chain joins TRBV6-2 or TRBV6-3 and TRBJ2-1, with unresolved D. The germline V gene has CDR1 MNHEY and CDR2 SVGEGT. Trimming cost V 7 bases and J 2 bases, with 18 bases left between them. This CDR3 spans 16 amino acids. CDR3: CASTQGIAAAYNEQFF. The DNA of the CDR3 is TGTGCCAGCACTCAAGGTATTGCGGCGGCCTACAATGAGCAGTTCTTC.

This clonotype was counted once. J is TRBJ2-1 and V is TRBV6-5; 8 bases match TRBD2. Germline lookup yields CDR1 MNHEY and CDR2 SVGAGI. This CDR3 is 15 amino acids long. The J segment lost 9 bases and the V segment lost 2 bases, leaving 9 bases of the junction unmatched. Here the CDR3 reads CASSYEPGLEGEQFF. The CDR3 coding sequence is TGTGCCAGCAGTTACGAACCGGGACTAGAGGGTGAGCAGTTCTTC.

The chain carries TRBV6-5 and TRBJ1-5; a weak D match, TRBD1 (5 bases). Trimming took off 4 bases at V and 4 bases at J, with 14 bases between the two ends. The germline CDR1 and CDR2 sequences are MNHEY and SVGAGI. The CDR3 is 15 residues long. The CDR3 protein is CASSSLGVDNQPQHF. The CDR3 DNA sequence: TGTGCCAGCAGTTCCCTGGGGGTGGATAATCAGCCCCAGCATTTT.

The chain carries TRBV4-1 and TRBJ2-7; 11 bases are shared with TRBD2. Losses at the gene ends were 2 bases for V and 2 bases for J; bases not matched to a gene: 2. Germline assignment: CDR1 MGHRA and CDR2 YSYEKL. This CDR3 contains 15 residues. The CDR3 nucleotides read TGCGCCAGCAGCCAAACTAGCGGGGGTGCCTACGAGCAGTACTTC. As protein: CASSQTSGGAYEQYF.